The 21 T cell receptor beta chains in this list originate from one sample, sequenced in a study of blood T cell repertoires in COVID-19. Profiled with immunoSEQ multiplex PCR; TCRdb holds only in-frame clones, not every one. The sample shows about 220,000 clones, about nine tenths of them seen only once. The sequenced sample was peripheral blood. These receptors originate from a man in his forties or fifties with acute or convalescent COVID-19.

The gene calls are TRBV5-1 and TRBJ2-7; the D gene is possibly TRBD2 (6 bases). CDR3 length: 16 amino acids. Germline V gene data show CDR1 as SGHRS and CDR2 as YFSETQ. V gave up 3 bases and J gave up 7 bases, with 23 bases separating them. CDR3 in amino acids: CASSSIGTLFSGEQYF. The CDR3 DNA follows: TGCGCCAGCAGCTCGATCGGGACTCTCTTTTCGGGAGAGCAGTACTTC.

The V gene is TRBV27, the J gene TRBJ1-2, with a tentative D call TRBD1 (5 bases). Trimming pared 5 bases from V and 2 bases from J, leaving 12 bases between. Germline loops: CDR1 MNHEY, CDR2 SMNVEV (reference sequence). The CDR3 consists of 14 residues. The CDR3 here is CASSTRGTNYGYTF. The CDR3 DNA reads TGTGCCAGCAGTACTCGGGGGACCAACTATGGCTACACCTTC.

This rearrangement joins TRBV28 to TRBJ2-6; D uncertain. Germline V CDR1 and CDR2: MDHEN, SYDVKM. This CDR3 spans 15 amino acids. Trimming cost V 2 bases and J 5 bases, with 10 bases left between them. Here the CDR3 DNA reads TGTGCCAGCAGTTTAGGCGTTAGCTGGGCCAACGTCCTGACTTTC. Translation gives CASSLGVSWANVLTF.

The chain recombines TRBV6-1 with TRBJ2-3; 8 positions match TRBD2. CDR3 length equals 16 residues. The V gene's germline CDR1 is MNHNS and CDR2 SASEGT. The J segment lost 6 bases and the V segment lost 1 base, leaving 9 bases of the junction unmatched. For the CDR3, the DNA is TGTGCCAGCAGTGAAGGAGCGGGAGCTTCCGCGGATACGCAGTATTTT. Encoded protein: CASSEGAGASADTQYF.

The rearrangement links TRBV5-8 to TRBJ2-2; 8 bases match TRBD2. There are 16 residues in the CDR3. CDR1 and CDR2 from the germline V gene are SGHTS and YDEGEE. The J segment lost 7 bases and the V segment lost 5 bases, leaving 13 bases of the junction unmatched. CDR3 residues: CASSPLSGGVFGELFF. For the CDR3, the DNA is TGTGCCAGCAGTCCCCTGTCCGGGGGGGTTTTCGGGGAGCTGTTTTTT. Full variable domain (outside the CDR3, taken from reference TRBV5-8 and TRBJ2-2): EAGVTQSPTHLIKTRGQQATLRCSPISGHTSVYWYQQALGLGLQFLLWYDEGEERNRGNFPPRFSGRQFPNYSSELNVNALELEDSALYLCASSPLSGGVFGELFFGEGSRLTVL.

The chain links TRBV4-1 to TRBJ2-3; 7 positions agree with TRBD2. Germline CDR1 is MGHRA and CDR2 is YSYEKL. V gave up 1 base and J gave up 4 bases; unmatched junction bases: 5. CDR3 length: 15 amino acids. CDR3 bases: TGCGCCAGCAGCCAAGTAGGGCTAGCGGCAGATACGCAGTATTTT. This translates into CASSQVGLAADTQYF.

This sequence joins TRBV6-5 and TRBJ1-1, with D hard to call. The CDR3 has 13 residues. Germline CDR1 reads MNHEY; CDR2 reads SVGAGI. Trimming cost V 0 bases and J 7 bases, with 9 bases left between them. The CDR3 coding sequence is TGTGCCAGCAGTTACTCCGTTAGCGGTGAAGCTTTCTTT. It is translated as CASSYSVSGEAFF.

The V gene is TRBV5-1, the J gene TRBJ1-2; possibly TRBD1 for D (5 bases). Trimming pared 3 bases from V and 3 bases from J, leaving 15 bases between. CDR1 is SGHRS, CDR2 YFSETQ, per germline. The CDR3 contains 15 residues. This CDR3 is CASSWAPGIDYGYTF. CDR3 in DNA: TGCGCCAGCAGCTGGGCTCCAGGGATAGACTATGGCTACACCTTC. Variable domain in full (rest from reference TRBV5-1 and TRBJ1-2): KAGVTQTPRYLIKTRGQQVTLSCSPISGHRSVSWYQQTPGQGLQFLFEYFSETQRNKGNFPGRFSGRQFSNSRSEMNVSTLELGDSALYLCASSWAPGIDYGYTFGSGTRLTVV.

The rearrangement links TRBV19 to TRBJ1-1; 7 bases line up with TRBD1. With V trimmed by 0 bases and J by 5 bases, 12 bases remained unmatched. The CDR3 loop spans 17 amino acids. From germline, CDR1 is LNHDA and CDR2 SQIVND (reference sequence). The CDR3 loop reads CASSIDRNRGVRTEAFF. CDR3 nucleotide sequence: TGTGCCAGTAGTATAGATCGTAACAGGGGAGTGCGGACTGAAGCTTTCTTT.

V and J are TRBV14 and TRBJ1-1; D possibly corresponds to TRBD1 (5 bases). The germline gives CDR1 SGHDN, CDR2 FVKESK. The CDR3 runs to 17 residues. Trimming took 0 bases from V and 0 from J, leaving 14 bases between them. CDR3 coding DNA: TGTGCCAGCAGCCAAGAAGGGGCCTGGAGGGTGAACACTGAAGCTTTCTTT. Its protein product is CASSQEGAWRVNTEAFF.

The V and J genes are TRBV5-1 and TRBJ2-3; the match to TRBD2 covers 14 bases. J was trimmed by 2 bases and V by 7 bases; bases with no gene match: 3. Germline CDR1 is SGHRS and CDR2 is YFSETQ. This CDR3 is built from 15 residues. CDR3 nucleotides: TGCGCCAGCGGGACTAGCGGGGGACACACAGATACGCAGTATTTT. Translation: CASGTSGGHTDTQYF.

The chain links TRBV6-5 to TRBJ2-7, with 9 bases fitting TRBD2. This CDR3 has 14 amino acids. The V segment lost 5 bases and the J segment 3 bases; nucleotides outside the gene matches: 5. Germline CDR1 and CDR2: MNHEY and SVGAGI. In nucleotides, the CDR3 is TGTGCCAGCAGTCACACTAGCGGGCGCTACGAGCAGTACTTC. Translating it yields CASSHTSGRYEQYF.

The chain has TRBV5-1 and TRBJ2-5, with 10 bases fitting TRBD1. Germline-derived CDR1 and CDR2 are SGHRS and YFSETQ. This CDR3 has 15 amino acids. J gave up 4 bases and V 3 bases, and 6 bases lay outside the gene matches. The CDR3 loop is CASSWGTGAVETQYF. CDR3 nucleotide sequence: TGCGCCAGCAGCTGGGGGACAGGGGCGGTAGAGACCCAGTACTTC.

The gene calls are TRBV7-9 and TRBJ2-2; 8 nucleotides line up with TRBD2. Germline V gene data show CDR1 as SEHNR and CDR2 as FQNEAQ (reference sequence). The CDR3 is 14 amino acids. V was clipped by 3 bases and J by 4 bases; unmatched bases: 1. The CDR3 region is CASSLSGGTGELFF. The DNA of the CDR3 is TGTGCCAGCAGCTTGAGCGGGGGCACCGGGGAGCTGTTTTTT.

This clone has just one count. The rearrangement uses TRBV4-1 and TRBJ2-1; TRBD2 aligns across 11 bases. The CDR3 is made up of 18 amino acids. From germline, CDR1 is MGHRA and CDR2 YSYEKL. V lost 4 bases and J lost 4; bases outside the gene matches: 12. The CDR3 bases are TGCGCCAGCAGCCCTTTAGCGGGGGGGCTGGGAATTTACAATGAGCAGTTCTTC. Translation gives CASSPLAGGLGIYNEQFF.

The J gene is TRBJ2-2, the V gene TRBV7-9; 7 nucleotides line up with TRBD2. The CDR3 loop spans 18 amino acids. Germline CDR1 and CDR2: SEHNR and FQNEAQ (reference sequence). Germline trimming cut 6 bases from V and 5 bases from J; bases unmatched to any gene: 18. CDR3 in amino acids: CASRGMTGGGSVTGELFF. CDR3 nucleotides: TGTGCCAGCAGAGGAATGACGGGAGGAGGTTCGGTTACCGGGGAGCTGTTTTTT.

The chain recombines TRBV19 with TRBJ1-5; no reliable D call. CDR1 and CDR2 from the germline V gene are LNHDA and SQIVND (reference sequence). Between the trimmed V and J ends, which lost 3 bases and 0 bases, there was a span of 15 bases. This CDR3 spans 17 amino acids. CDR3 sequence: CASSMWQADYSNQPQHF. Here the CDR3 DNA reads TGTGCCAGTAGTATGTGGCAGGCCGACTATAGCAATCAGCCCCAGCATTTT.

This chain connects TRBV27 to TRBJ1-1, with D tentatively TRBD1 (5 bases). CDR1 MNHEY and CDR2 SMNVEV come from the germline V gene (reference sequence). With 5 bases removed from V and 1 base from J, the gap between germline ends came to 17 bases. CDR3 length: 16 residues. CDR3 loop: CASSPPGRGTNTEAFF. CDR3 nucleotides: TGTGCCAGCAGTCCCCCGGGACGGGGGACGAACACTGAAGCTTTCTTT.

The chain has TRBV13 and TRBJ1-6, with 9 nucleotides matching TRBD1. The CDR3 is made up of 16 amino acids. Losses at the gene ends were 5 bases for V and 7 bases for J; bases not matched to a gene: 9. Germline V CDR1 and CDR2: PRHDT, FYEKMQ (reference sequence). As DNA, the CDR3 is TGTGCCAGCAGCCTGGTACCCGGGACAGGGAATTCACCCCTCCACTTT. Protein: CASSLVPGTGNSPLHF. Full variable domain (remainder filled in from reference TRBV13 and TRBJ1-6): AAGVIQSPRHLIKEKRETATLKCYPIPRHDTVYWYQQGPGQDPQFLISFYEKMQSDKGSIPDRFSAQQFSDYHSELNMSSLELGDSALYFCASSLVPGTGNSPLHFGNGTRLTVT.

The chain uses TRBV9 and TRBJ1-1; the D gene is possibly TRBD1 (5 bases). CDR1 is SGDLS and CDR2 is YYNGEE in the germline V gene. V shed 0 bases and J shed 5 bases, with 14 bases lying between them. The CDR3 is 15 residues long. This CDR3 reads CASSVDPSGLTEAFF. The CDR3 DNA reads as TGTGCCAGCAGCGTAGACCCTTCAGGGTTGACTGAAGCTTTCTTT.

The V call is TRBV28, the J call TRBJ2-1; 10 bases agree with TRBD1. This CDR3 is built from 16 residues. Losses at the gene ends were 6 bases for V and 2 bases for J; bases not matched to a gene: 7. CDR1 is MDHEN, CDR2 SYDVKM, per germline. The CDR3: CASRTGGVSPYNEQFF. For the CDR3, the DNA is TGTGCCAGCAGGACAGGGGGCGTGTCTCCCTACAATGAGCAGTTCTTC. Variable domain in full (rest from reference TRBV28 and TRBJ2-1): DVKVTQSSRYLVKRTGEKVFLECVQDMDHENMFWYRQDPGLGLRLIYFSYDVKMKEKGDIPEGYSVSREKKERFSLILESASTNQTSMYLCASRTGGVSPYNEQFFGPGTRLTVL.